This TCR beta chain was sequenced during a study of beta chain features in type 1 diabetes. Study conclusions and caveats: Overrepresentation of cells with high TCR expression could result from cDNA sequencing. TCRB rearrangement may or may not be influenced by HLA type; here this remained unresolved. Within each of all four CD4+ subsets, Type 1 diabetes patients had TCRB CDR3s that were moderately but significantly shorter.

Isolated RNA was reverse transcribed in full, so expressed TCRB transcripts were sequenced. Sequencing used immunoSEQ multiplex PCR; TCRdb keeps in-frame clones, though not all of them. This sample carries more than 140,000 clones, about 9.7% of them seen once, and the ten largest clones take about 0.6%. Germline CDR1 is PRHDT and CDR2 is FYEKMQ (reference sequence). V was trimmed by 6 bases and J by 0 bases, leaving 15 bases between them. This CDR3 contains 15 residues. This clone was counted a few times. The antigen is not known. V gene TRBV13 combines with J gene TRBJ2-7, with a weak D call TRBD2 (5 bases). The sample was central memory CD4+ T cells from blood. This sequence was found in a woman aged 40 to 49 in good health. CDR3 sequence reads: CASSEGTLPSYEQYF. The DNA for the CDR3 is TGTGCCAGCAGTGAGGGCACTTTGCCCTCCTACGAGCAGTACTTC.